The sequence of this TCR beta chain was determined in a study of blood T cell repertoires in COVID-19. Study details: Sites in the United States, Italy and Spain provided acute and convalescent COVID-19 samples.

Assay used: immunoSEQ multiplex PCR; TCRdb lists only in-frame clones, some missing. Counted here are roughly 140,000 clones, 85% to 90% occurring once; the ten biggest clones make up about 15%. CDR3 length: 15 amino acids. The sequenced sample consisted of peripheral blood. The clonotype originates from a woman between 35 and 50 years old with acute or convalescent COVID-19. This chain joins TRBV21-1 and TRBJ2-1; TRBD1, the table's D call, was not compared with the DNA. TRBV21-1 is tagged as a pseudogene. CDR3 nucleotides: TGTGCCAGCAGTCATGGGGTAGGGGGTTACAATGAGCAGTTCTTC. Protein product: CASSHGVGGYNEQFF.